A selection of T cell receptor beta chains follows, all from one sample in a study of blood T cell repertoires in COVID-19. The assay was immunoSEQ multiplex PCR, and TCRdb's table has in-frame clones only and misses some. Among some 490,000 clones listed, about nine tenths were seen once. The sequenced material came from PBMCs or T cells enriched from blood (not recorded which). All receptors derive from a woman aged 60 to 75 who had recovered from COVID-19. Both conserved end residues are part of each CDR3. A D gene is named only where the DNA matches it firmly. A clone size is listed for some rows: how often the clone was seen (once, few, many), or a class if it is expanded.

>TRBV5-1|NA|17|TRBJ1-4|TRBD1
CASSLDRASSTNEKLFF
TGCGCCAGCAGCCTGGACAGGGCTAGTTCAACTAATGAAAAACTGTTTTTT
>TRBV19|NA|13|TRBJ1-4|NA
CASSRNQGEKLFF
TGTGCCAGTAGTAGGAATCAGGGGGAAAAACTGTTTTTT
>TRBV7-9|once|12|TRBJ1-1|NA
CASSLDSAEAFF
TGTGCCAGCAGCTTAGATAGCGCTGAAGCTTTCTTT
>TRBV7-9|NA|16|TRBJ1-4|NA
CASSFGYGATNEKLFF
TGTGCCAGCAGCTTTGGGTATGGGGCTACTAATGAAAAACTGTTTTTT
>TRBV15|NA|15|TRBJ1-6|NA
CATSRDQAVNSPLHF
TGTGCCACCAGCAGAGATCAGGCAGTTAATTCACCCCTCCACTTT
>TRBV7-6|once|12|TRBJ2-1|NA
CASSLLYNEQFF
TGTGCCAGCAGCCTACTGTACAATGAGCAGTTCTTC
>TRBV9|NA|14|TRBJ1-3|NA
CASSVGSGGNTIYF
TGTGCCAGCAGCGTAGGGTCCGGTGGAAACACCATATATTTT
>TRBV27|NA|14|TRBJ2-1|NA
CASSLWVGGNEQFF
TGTGCCAGCAGTTTATGGGTAGGAGGGAATGAGCAGTTCTTC
>TRBV5-1|NA|16|TRBJ1-3|TRBD1
CASSRPGTGSGNTIYF
TGCGCCAGCAGCCGGCCCGGGACAGGCTCTGGAAACACCATATATTTT
>TRBV7-2|NA|15|TRBJ1-4|TRBD1
CASSPRDRGLEKLFF
TGTGCCAGCAGCCCCAGGGACAGGGGGCTGGAGAAACTGTTTTTT
>TRBV5-1|NA|15|TRBJ1-1|TRBD1
CASSPIGTVNTEAFF
TGCGCCAGCAGCCCAATCGGGACAGTAAACACTGAAGCTTTCTTT
>TRBV15|few|14|TRBJ2-3|NA
CATSPGLPTDTQYF
TGTGCCACCAGCCCCGGACTACCCACAGATACGCAGTATTTT
>TRBV18|NA|15|TRBJ1-1|TRBD1
CASSRGQGFNTEAFF
TGTGCCAGCTCAAGGGGACAGGGGTTCAACACTGAAGCTTTCTTT
>TRBV7-7|few|16|TRBJ2-5|TRBD1
CASSLEGTGIGETQYF
TGTGCTAGCAGCTTAGAGGGGACAGGGATCGGAGAGACCCAGTACTTC
>TRBV4-1|NA|15|TRBJ2-3|NA
CASSFKGGGTDTQYF
TGCGCCAGCAGCTTCAAAGGGGGAGGCACAGATACGCAGTATTTT
>TRBV5-6|once|15|TRBJ2-2|NA
CASSFRGARVGELFF
TGTGCCAGCAGCTTCCGGGGGGCGCGGGTCGGGGAGCTGTTTTTT
>TRBV10-1|NA|14|TRBJ1-1|TRBD1
CASSPDRANTEAFF
TGCGCCAGCAGCCCAGACAGGGCGAACACTGAAGCTTTCTTT
>TRBV4-1|NA|15|TRBJ1-1|TRBD1
CASSQVYGTGTEAFF
TGCGCCAGCAGCCAAGTATACGGGACAGGCACTGAAGCTTTCTTT
>TRBV5-4|NA|15|TRBJ2-2|TRBD2
CASSLAGADTGELFF
TGTGCCAGCAGCCTAGCGGGGGCCGACACCGGGGAGCTGTTTTTT
>TRBV10-3|NA|15|TRBJ1-1|NA
CAIERIFDRNTEAFF
TGTGCCATCGAAAGGATTTTCGACAGGAACACTGAAGCTTTCTTT
>TRBV6-5|NA|14|TRBJ2-7|TRBD1
CASRTGQGQYEQYF
TGTGCCAGCAGAACCGGACAGGGGCAATACGAGCAGTACTTC
>TRBV2|NA|14|TRBJ1-1|NA
CASSGQLMNTEAFF
TGTGCCAGCAGCGGACAGTTAATGAACACTGAAGCTTTCTTT
>TRBV6-5|NA|15|TRBJ1-1|TRBD1
CASSARADREIRAFF
TGTGCCAGCAGCGCCCGAGCTGACAGGGAAATTAGAGCTTTCTTT
>TRBV3-1/TRBV3-2|once|15|TRBJ2-5|NA
CASSQDPDNQETQYF
TGTGCCAGCAGCCAAGACCCGGACAACCAAGAGACCCAGTACTTC
>TRBV5-4|NA|13|TRBJ1-3|TRBD1
CASSPDRGDTIYF
TGTGCCAGCAGCCCCGACAGGGGAGACACCATATATTTT
>TRBV5-1|once|17|TRBJ1-3|NA
CASSLGFQGAAGNTIYF
TGCGCCAGCAGCTTAGGATTCCAAGGGGCTGCGGGAAACACCATATATTTT
>TRBV4-1|NA|18|TRBJ2-6|TRBD1
CASSQDRQGASGANVLTF
TGCGCCAGCAGCCAAGATAGACAGGGGGCCTCTGGGGCCAACGTCCTGACTTTC
>TRBV6-6|NA|15|TRBJ2-6|NA
CASRPTGTGANVLTF
TGTGCCAGCAGACCTACAGGGACTGGGGCCAACGTCCTGACTTTC
>TRBV3-1/TRBV3-2|few|15|TRBJ1-5|NA
CASSQGSRGNQPQHF
TGTGCCAGCAGCCAAGGGTCACGGGGAAACCAGCCCCAGCATTTT
>TRBV7-9|NA|16|TRBJ1-5|TRBD1
CASSLNPGTGNQPQHF
TGTGCCAGCAGCTTAAACCCGGGGACAGGGAATCAGCCCCAGCATTTT
>TRBV3-1/TRBV3-2|NA|13|TRBJ1-6|NA
CASSQGFLSPLHF
TGTGCCAGCAGCCAAGGTTTTCTTTCACCCCTCCACTTT
>TRBV10-3|NA|16|TRBJ2-1|TRBD2
CAITTTSGGYYNEQFF
TGTGCCATCACCACCACTAGCGGGGGTTACTACAATGAGCAGTTCTTC
>TRBV4-1|few|15|TRBJ1-6|TRBD1
CASSQRTGGNSPLHF
TGCGCCAGCAGCCAAAGGACAGGGGGAAATTCACCCCTCCACTTT
>TRBV10-1|NA|14|TRBJ2-3|NA
CASSAAGATDTQYF
TGCGCCAGCAGCGCGGCGGGGGCCACAGATACGCAGTATTTT
>TRBV13|NA|15|TRBJ1-4|TRBD1
CASSPRGQAYEKLFF
TGTGCCAGCAGCCCTCGGGGACAGGCCTATGAAAAACTGTTTTTT
>TRBV1|NA|15|TRBJ2-1|NA
CTSSQDLEKRRGKFF
TGCACCAGCAGCCAAGATCTTGAAAAGCGCCGGGGGAAGTTCTTC
>TRBV4-2|NA|21|TRBJ1-6|TRBD1
CASSQDTGQGALGTDNSPLHF
TGTGCCAGCAGCCAAGATACGGGACAGGGGGCGTTGGGCACGGATAATTCACCCCTCCACTTT
>TRBV9|NA|14|TRBJ2-3|NA
CASSGAGRTDTQYF
TGTGCCAGCAGTGGAGCGGGCCGCACAGATACGCAGTATTTT
>TRBV7-2|NA|17|TRBJ2-1|TRBD1
CASSLSPQGAAYNEQFF
TGTGCCAGCAGCTTATCCCCACAGGGGGCGGCCTACAATGAGCAGTTCTTC
>TRBV11-3|NA|14|TRBJ2-1|NA
CASSSGSSYNEQFF
TGTGCCAGCAGCTCGGGGAGCTCCTACAATGAGCAGTTCTTC
>TRBV24-1|once|20|TRBJ1-5|NA
CATSDPFRRRIIHSNQPQHF
TGTGCCACCAGTGACCCATTTCGGCGGCGGATCATCCATAGCAATCAGCCCCAGCATTTT
>TRBV5-6|NA|16|TRBJ2-3|TRBD2
CASSRTGLAGADTQYF
TGTGCCAGCAGCCGAACGGGACTAGCGGGGGCGGATACGCAGTATTTT
>TRBV18|NA|16|TRBJ2-3|NA
CASSPPAGIQRDTQYF
TGTGCCAGCTCACCACCGGCAGGGATCCAGAGGGATACGCAGTATTTT
>TRBV6-5|NA|15|TRBJ1-2|NA
CASSYSRGRLYGYTF
TGTGCCAGCAGTTACTCCAGGGGACGGCTGTATGGCTACACCTTC
>TRBV28|once|15|TRBJ1-4|NA
CASSPGSIANEKLFF
TGTGCCAGCAGTCCAGGAAGCATAGCTAATGAAAAACTGTTTTTT
>TRBV10-3|NA|12|TRBJ2-7|NA
CAISEPGDEQYF
TGTGCCATCAGTGAGCCCGGGGACGAGCAGTACTTC
>TRBV27|NA|14|TRBJ2-5|NA
CASSLTSGGKTQYF
TGTGCCAGCAGTTTAACTTCAGGGGGGAAGACCCAGTACTTC
>TRBV11-2|NA|19|TRBJ2-2|NA
CASSHIRDILLLYTGELFF
TGTGCCAGCAGCCACATCCGGGACATCCTACTACTATACACCGGGGAGCTGTTTTTT
>TRBV9|NA|12|TRBJ2-1|NA
CASSVDGLKQFF
TGTGCCAGCAGCGTAGACGGACTCAAGCAGTTCTTC
>TRBV5-1|once|15|TRBJ2-5|TRBD2
CASSPGGPGKETQYF
TGCGCCAGCAGCCCGGGGGGGCCGGGTAAGGAGACCCAGTACTTC
>TRBV7-6|NA|16|TRBJ1-3|TRBD1
CASSYGTGGKGNTIYF
TGTGCCAGCAGCTACGGGACAGGGGGGAAAGGAAACACCATATATTTT